Shown below are 5 T cell receptor beta chains from a single sample sequenced in a study of blood T cells in healthy people across ages. PCR was performed a second time for about 6 to 12 cycles using a sample-barcoded 5' primer and a J-beta primer mix. TCRdb itself ran the 5' RACE reads through MiXCR, one entry per CDR3 protein. Here the sample spans some 670,000 distinct CDR3 sequences, approximately 52% being singletons. Sequencing used blood. All receptors come from a woman over 75 in good health.

With respect to this clonotype: A much bigger clone sits one base away, suggesting this may be a read error. The chain carries TRBV15 and TRBJ2-1, with D uncertain. In germline, CDR1 is LNHNV, CDR2 YYDKDF (reference sequence). The CDR3 consists of 15 residues. The CDR3 bases are TGTGCCACCAGCAGAGATGCAGTGACCAACAATGAGCGGTTCTTC. Amino acids: CATSRDAVTNNERFF.

There are many counts of this clonotype. This chain uses TRBV9 with TRBJ2-1, with a weak D call TRBD2 (5 bases). In germline, CDR1 is SGDLS, CDR2 YYNGEE. The CDR3 runs 15 residues. Trimming shortened V by 3 bases and J by 0 bases, and 10 bases separated the two germline ends. The CDR3 sequence: CASSASGYSYNEQFF. As DNA, the CDR3 is TGTGCCAGCAGCGCCTCGGGGTACTCCTACAATGAGCAGTTCTTC.

Points on this clonotype: Since a much larger clone is just one base distant, this may be a read error. The J gene is TRBJ2-1, the V gene TRBV28, with 8 bases that match TRBD2. The CDR3 runs to 13 residues. The V gene end was trimmed by 4 bases and the J gene end by 8 bases; junction bases not matched to a gene: 4. Germline CDR1 is MDHEN and CDR2 is SYDVKM. DNA of the CDR3: TGTGCCAGCAGTTGCGGGGGGCAATATGAGCAGTTCTTC. It specifies CASSCGGQYEQFF.

The V gene is TRBV5-1, the J gene TRBJ2-7, with 12 bases matching TRBD2. CDR1 is SGHRS, CDR2 YFSETQ, per germline. The CDR3 spans 17 residues. V lost 3 bases and J lost 0; bases outside the gene matches: 7. CDR3 sequence (DNA): TGCGCCAGCAGCTCGTTTTGGACTAGCGGGGCCTCCTACGAGCAGTACTTC. This sequence encodes CASSSFWTSGASYEQYF.

This clonotype was recorded at least ten times. V is TRBV6-6 and J is TRBJ2-2, with 11 nucleotides matching TRBD2. The CDR3 has 15 amino acids. The V gene's germline CDR1 is MNHNY and CDR2 SVGAGI (reference sequence). The V segment lost 5 bases and the J segment 3 bases; nucleotides outside the gene matches: 2. CDR3 loop: CASSKLAGDTGELFF. As DNA, the CDR3 is TGTGCCAGCAGTAAACTAGCGGGGGACACCGGGGAGCTGTTTTTT.